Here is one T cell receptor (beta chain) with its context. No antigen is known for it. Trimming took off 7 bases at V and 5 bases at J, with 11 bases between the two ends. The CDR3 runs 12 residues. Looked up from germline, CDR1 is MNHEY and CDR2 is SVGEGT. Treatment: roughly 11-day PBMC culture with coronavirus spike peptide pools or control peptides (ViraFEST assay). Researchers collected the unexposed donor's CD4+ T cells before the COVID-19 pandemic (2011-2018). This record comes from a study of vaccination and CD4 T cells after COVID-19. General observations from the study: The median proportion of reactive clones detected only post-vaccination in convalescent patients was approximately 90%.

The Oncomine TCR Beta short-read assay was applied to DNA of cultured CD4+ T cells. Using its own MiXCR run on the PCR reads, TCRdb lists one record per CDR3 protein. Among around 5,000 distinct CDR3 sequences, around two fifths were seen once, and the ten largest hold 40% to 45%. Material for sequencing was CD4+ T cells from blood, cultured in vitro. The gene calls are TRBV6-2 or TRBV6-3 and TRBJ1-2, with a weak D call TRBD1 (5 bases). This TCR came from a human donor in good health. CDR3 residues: CASTGTGYGYTF. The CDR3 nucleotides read TGTGCCAGCACGGGGACTGGATATGGCTACACCTTC.